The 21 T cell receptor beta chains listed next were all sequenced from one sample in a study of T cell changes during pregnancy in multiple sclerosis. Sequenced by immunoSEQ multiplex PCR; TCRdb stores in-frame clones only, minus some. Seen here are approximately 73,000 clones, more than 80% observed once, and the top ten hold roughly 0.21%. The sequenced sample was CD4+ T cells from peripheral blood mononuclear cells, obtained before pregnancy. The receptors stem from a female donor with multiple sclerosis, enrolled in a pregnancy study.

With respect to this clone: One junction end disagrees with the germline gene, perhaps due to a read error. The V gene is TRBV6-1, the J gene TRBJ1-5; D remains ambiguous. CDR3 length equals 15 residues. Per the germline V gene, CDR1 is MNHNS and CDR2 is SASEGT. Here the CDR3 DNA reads TGTGCCAGCAGTGAAGCGTTAGGCGGCAATCGGCCCCAGCATTTT. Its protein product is CASSEALGGNRPQHF.

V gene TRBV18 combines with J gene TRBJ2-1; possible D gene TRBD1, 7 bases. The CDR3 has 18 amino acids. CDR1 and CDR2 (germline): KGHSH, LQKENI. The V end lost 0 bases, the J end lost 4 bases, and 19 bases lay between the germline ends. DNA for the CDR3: TGTGCCAGCTCACCACCGACATTACAGACAGGGACTTACAATGAGCAGTTCTTC. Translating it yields CASSPPTLQTGTYNEQFF.

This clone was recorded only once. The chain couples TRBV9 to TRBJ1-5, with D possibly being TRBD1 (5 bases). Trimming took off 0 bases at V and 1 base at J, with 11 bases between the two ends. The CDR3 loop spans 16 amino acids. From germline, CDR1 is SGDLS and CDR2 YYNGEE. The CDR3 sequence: CASSVDPGGSNQPQHF. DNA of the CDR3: TGTGCCAGCAGCGTAGACCCCGGGGGAAGCAATCAGCCCCAGCATTTT. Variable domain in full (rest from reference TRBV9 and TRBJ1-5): DSGVTQTPKHLITATGQRVTLRCSPRSGDLSVYWYQQSLDQGLQFLIQYYNGEERAKGNILERFSAQQFPDLHSELNLSSLELGDSALYFCASSVDPGGSNQPQHFGDGTRLSIL.

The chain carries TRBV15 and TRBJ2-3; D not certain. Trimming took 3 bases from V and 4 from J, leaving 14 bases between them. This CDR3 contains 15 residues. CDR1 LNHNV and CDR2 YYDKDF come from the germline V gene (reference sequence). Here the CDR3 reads CATSSRFGFSDTQYF. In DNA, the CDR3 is TGTGCCACCAGCAGTCGGTTCGGTTTTTCAGATACGCAGTATTTT.

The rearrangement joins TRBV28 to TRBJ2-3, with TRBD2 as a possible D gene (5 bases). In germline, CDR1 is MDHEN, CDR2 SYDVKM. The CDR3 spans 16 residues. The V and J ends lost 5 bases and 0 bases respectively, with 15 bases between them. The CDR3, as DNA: TGTGCCAGCAGTCCCCCATCGGGGTCTAGCACAGATACGCAGTATTTT. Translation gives CASSPPSGSSTDTQYF.

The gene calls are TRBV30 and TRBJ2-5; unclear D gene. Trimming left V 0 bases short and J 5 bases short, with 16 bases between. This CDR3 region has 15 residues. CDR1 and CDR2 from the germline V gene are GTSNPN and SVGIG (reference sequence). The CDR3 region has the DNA TGTGCCTGGAGTGTAAGTCCAGTTATTAGCGAGACCCAGTACTTC. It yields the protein CAWSVSPVISETQYF.

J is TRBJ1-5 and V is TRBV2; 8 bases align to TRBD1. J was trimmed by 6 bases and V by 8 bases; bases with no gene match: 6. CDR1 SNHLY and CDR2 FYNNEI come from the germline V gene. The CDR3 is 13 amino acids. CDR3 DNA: TGTGCCAGCGGACAGGGTAAGGGTCAGCCCCAGCATTTT. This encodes CASGQGKGQPQHF.

This CDR3 is CASRVGGDKYTQYF. The CDR3 DNA sequence: TGTGCCAGCAGGGTTGGGGGGGACAAATATACCCAGTACTTC. This rearrangement joins TRBV7-2 to TRBJ2-5, with D possibly TRBD2 on 7 matching bases. This CDR3 region has 14 residues. CDR1 is SGHTA and CDR2 is FQGNSA in the germline V gene. The germline V and J ends were trimmed by 6 bases and 8 bases, with 19 bases remaining between them.

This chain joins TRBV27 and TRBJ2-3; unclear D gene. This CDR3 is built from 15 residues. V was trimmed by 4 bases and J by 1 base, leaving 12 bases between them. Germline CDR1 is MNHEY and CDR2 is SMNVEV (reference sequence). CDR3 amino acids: CASSSPGRGTDTQYF. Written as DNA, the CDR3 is TGTGCCAGCAGTTCCCCGGGTCGGGGCACAGATACGCAGTATTTT.

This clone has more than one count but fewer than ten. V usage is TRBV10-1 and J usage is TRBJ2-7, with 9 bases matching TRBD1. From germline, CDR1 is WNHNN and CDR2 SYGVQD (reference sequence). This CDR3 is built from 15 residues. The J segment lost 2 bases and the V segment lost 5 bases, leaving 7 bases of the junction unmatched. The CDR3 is CASSKDRGGAYEQYF. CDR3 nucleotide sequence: TGCGCCAGCAGTAAAGACAGGGGGGGGGCCTACGAGCAGTACTTC.

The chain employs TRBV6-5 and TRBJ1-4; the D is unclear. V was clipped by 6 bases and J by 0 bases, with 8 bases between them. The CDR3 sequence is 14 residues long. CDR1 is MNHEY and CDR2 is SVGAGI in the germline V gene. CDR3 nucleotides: TGTGCCAGCAGGACGGGAACAACTAATGAAAAACTGTTTTTT. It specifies CASRTGTTNEKLFF.

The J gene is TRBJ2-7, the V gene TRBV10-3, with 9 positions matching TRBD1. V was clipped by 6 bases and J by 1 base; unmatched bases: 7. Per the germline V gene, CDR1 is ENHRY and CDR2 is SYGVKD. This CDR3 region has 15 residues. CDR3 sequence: CAISLGQGLSYEQYF. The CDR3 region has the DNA TGTGCCATCAGCTTGGGACAGGGACTATCCTACGAGCAGTACTTC.

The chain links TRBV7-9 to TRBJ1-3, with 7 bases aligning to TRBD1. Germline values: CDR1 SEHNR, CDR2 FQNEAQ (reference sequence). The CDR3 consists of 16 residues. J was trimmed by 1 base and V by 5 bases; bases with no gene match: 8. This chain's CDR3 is CASSQGGRASGNTIYF. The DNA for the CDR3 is TGTGCCAGCAGCCAAGGGGGCAGGGCTTCTGGAAACACCATATATTTT.

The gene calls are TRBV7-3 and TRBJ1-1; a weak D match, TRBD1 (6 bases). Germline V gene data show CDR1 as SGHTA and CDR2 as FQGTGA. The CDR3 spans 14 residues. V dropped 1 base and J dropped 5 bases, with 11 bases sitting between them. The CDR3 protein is CASSLSRGGTEAFF. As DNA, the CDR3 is TGTGCCAGCAGCTTAAGCAGGGGCGGGACTGAAGCTTTCTTT.

The CDR3 DNA is TGCAGTGCTCTTCTCAACACTGAAGCTTTCTTT. This encodes CSALLNTEAFF. This chain joins TRBV20-1 and TRBJ1-1, with no clear D. Deletions cut 5 bases from V and 2 bases from J, with 6 bases between. Germline V lookup: CDR1 DFQATT, CDR2 SNEGSKA (reference sequence). The length of the CDR3 is 11 residues.

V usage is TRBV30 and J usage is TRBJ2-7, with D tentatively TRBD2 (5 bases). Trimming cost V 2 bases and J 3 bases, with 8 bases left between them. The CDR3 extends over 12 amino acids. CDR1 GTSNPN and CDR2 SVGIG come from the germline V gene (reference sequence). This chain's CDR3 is CAWSRGVYEQYF. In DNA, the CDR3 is TGTGCCTGGAGTCGGGGAGTCTACGAGCAGTACTTC.

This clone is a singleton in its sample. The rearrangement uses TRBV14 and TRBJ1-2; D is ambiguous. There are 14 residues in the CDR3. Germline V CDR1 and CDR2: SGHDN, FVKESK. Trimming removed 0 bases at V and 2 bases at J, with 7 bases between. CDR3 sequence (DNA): TGTGCCAGCAGCCAAGAACAGAGAAACTATGGCTACACCTTC. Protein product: CASSQEQRNYGYTF.

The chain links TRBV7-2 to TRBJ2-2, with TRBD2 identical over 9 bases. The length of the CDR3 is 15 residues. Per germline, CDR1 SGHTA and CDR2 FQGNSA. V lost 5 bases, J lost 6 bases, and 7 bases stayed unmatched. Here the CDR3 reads CASSLSGRRSGELFF. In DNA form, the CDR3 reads TGTGCCAGCAGCCTCAGCGGGAGGAGGTCCGGGGAGCTGTTTTTT.

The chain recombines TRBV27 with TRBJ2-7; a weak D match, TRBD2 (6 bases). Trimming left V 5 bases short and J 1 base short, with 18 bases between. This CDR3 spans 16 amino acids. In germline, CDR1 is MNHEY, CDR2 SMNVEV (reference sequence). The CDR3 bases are TGTGCCAGCAGTCTCCGCTGGGGGGACTCTTCCTACGAGCAGTACTTC. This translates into CASSLRWGDSSYEQYF.

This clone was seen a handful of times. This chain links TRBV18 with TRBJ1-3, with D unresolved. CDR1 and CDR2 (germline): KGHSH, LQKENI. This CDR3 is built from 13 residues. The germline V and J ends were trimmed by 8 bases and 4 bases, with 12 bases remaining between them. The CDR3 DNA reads TGTGCCAGCCACAATGACACGGGAAACACCATATATTTT. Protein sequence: CASHNDTGNTIYF.

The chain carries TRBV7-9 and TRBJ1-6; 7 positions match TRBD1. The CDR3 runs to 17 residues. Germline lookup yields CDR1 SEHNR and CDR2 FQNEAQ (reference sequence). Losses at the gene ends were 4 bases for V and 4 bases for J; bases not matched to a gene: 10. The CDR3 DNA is TGTGCCAGCAGCTCATCCGACAGGGAGATTTATAATTCACCCCTCCACTTT. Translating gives CASSSSDREIYNSPLHF.